The 22 T cell receptor beta chains presented below share a single source sample, sequenced in a study of cytomegalovirus exposure and HLA in healthy donors. Sequencing was performed with immunoSEQ multiplex PCR; in TCRdb, only in-frame clones are kept and a portion is missing. The data contain tens of thousands of clones, roughly 94% of them singletons. The sequenced sample was PBMCs. The receptors shown here come from a woman aged 18-29 years in good health and CMV-seropositive.

The rearrangement joins TRBV5-1 to TRBJ2-1, with D maybe TRBD2 (6 bases). V lost 0 bases to trimming and J lost 9 bases, with 10 bases between them. This CDR3 has 13 amino acids. Germline-derived CDR1 and CDR2 are SGHRS and YFSETQ. For the CDR3, the DNA is TGCGCCAGCAGCTTGGTGCAGGGAGGTGAGCAGTTCTTC. Encoded protein: CASSLVQGGEQFF.

The chain joins TRBV9 to TRBJ1-3; 11 bases align to TRBD1. Germline assignment: CDR1 SGDLS and CDR2 YYNGEE. The length of the CDR3 is 18 residues. V was clipped by 0 bases and J by 3 bases; unmatched bases: 8. Written as DNA, the CDR3 is TGTGCCAGCAGCGTAGGATTGGGACAGGGGGGTTTTGGAAACACCATATATTTT. This encodes CASSVGLGQGGFGNTIYF.

The chain combines TRBV7-9 with TRBJ2-1; possibly TRBD2 for D (5 bases). The germline V gene encodes CDR1 SEHNR and CDR2 FQNEAQ (reference sequence). Trimming left V 5 bases short and J 0 bases short, with 17 bases between. CDR3 size: 17 residues. The CDR3 region is CASSPGAARSSYNEQFF. Here the CDR3 DNA reads TGTGCCAGCAGCCCCGGAGCGGCTAGGAGCTCCTACAATGAGCAGTTCTTC.

This clone came up once. This chain uses TRBV19 with TRBJ1-5; D possibly corresponds to TRBD1 (6 bases). V lost 7 bases to trimming and J lost 7 bases, with 14 bases between them. The CDR3 contains 13 residues. In germline, CDR1 is LNHDA, CDR2 SQIVND (reference sequence). In nucleotides, the CDR3 is TGTGCCAGTACCCATCACACAGGGCAGCCCCAGCATTTT. It is translated as CASTHHTGQPQHF.

The chain carries TRBV11-2 and TRBJ1-1, with D possibly matching TRBD1 (6 bases). With 5 bases removed from V and 1 base from J, the gap between germline ends came to 8 bases. The CDR3 contains 13 residues. The germline gives CDR1 SGHAT, CDR2 FQNNGV. CDR3 nucleotide sequence: TGTGCCAGCAGCCTGGGACAGAACACTGAAGCTTTCTTT. Translation: CASSLGQNTEAFF.

The rearrangement links TRBV5-6 to TRBJ2-7; TRBD2 agrees at 12 bases. CDR3 length equals 18 residues. The V gene end was trimmed by 0 bases and the J gene end by 3 bases; junction bases not matched to a gene: 10. Germline loops: CDR1 SGHDT, CDR2 YYEEEE. In DNA form, the CDR3 reads TGTGCCAGCAGCTTGGGTGTATTCGGACTAGCGGGGAACTACGAGCAGTACTTC. It specifies CASSLGVFGLAGNYEQYF.

The chain couples TRBV5-1 to TRBJ2-7; tentative D call: TRBD2 (5 bases). This CDR3 spans 14 amino acids. The V end was cut by 2 bases, the J end by 2 bases, with 11 bases between. CDR1 is SGHRS, CDR2 YFSETQ, per germline. CDR3 coding DNA: TGCGCCAGCAGCTTAGAGCGGAGCACCTACGAGCAGTACTTC. Translation gives CASSLERSTYEQYF.

This rearrangement joins TRBV19 to TRBJ1-5; tentatively, D is TRBD1 (5 bases). Trimming removed 4 bases at V and 0 bases at J, with 19 bases between. This CDR3 region has 18 residues. Germline values: CDR1 LNHDA, CDR2 SQIVND (reference sequence). As DNA, the CDR3 is TGTGCCAGTAGTAAAGAAGCCTCGGGTACAGGTAGCAATCAGCCCCAGCATTTT. Protein sequence: CASSKEASGTGSNQPQHF.

This chain uses TRBV21-1 with TRBJ2-2; no DNA check was done on the table's D call, TRBD1. TRBV21-1 is tagged as a pseudogene. The CDR3 contains 15 residues. In DNA, the CDR3 is TGTGCCAGCAGCTCGAGGACAGGGGGCACCGGGGAGCTGTTTTTT. This translates into CASSSRTGGTGELFF.

The sample holds one count of this clone. The V call is TRBV11-2, the J call TRBJ2-2; 8 nucleotides agree with TRBD2. The trim removed 6 bases at V and 5 bases at J, leaving 11 bases unmatched. CDR1 and CDR2 from the germline V gene are SGHAT and FQNNGV. The CDR3 extends over 16 amino acids. The CDR3 DNA sequence: TGTGCCAGCAGGTCTCCGGGGGGGCGGTTTACCGGGGAGCTGTTTTTT. It codes for CASRSPGGRFTGELFF.

The chain carries TRBV11-3 and TRBJ2-5, with D uncertain. Trimming stripped 5 bases from V and 0 bases from J, with 10 bases between. Germline V CDR1 and CDR2: SGHNT, YENEEA. CDR3 size: 14 residues. Here the CDR3 reads CASSPDINQETQYF. Here the CDR3 DNA reads TGTGCCAGCAGCCCAGACATTAACCAAGAGACCCAGTACTTC.

This chain links TRBV7-9 with TRBJ1-2, with 7 bases fitting TRBD1. V lost 5 bases and J lost 7; bases outside the gene matches: 7. This CDR3 comprises 13 residues. Germline CDR1 and CDR2: SEHNR and FQNEAQ (reference sequence). The CDR3 DNA reads as TGTGCCAGCAGCAACGACAGGGCCGCTGGCTACACCTTC. It encodes CASSNDRAAGYTF.

The chain employs TRBV19 and TRBJ1-1; no firm D call. This CDR3 contains 12 residues. V lost 6 bases and J lost 7, with 12 bases in between. Germline V gene data show CDR1 as LNHDA and CDR2 as SQIVND (reference sequence). CDR3 loop: CASRLEAGEAFF. The CDR3 DNA reads as TGTGCCAGTAGATTGGAGGCCGGTGAAGCTTTCTTT.

The chain couples TRBV18 to TRBJ2-5; 9 bases line up with TRBD2. The J segment lost 5 bases and the V segment lost 4 bases, leaving 11 bases of the junction unmatched. This CDR3 region has 16 residues. The germline V gene has CDR1 KGHSH and CDR2 LQKENI. The DNA for the CDR3 is TGTGCCAGCTCACGAGGAATAGCGGGAGTGTTCGAGACCCAGTACTTC. It yields the protein CASSRGIAGVFETQYF.

The rearrangement uses TRBV19 and TRBJ1-2, with D possibly matching TRBD1 (6 bases). Looked up from germline, CDR1 is LNHDA and CDR2 is SQIVND (reference sequence). The CDR3 runs 15 residues. Trimming pared 5 bases from V and 7 bases from J, leaving 20 bases between. The CDR3 DNA sequence: TGTGCCAGTAGTCCCCGGGACAACGCCCATCGTGGCTACACCTTC. Residues: CASSPRDNAHRGYTF.

The V and J genes are TRBV7-2 and TRBJ1-1; D is perhaps TRBD1 (6 bases). Germline V gives CDR1 SGHTA, CDR2 FQGNSA. V dropped 5 bases and J dropped 3 bases, with 13 bases sitting between them. CDR3 size: 14 residues. The CDR3 loop reads CASSAYQGHTEAFF. DNA of the CDR3: TGTGCCAGCAGCGCCTACCAGGGGCACACTGAAGCTTTCTTT.

The chain combines TRBV5-5 with TRBJ2-3, with a tentative D call TRBD1 (5 bases). The CDR3 is made up of 14 amino acids. Germline V gives CDR1 SGHKS, CDR2 YYEKEE (reference sequence). V shed 6 bases and J shed 4 bases, with 15 bases lying between them. For the CDR3, the DNA is TGTGCCAGCACCCCCGTTTTAGGGGCAGATACGCAGTATTTT. Amino acids: CASTPVLGADTQYF.

The genes are TRBV10-3 and TRBJ1-5; the D gene is possibly TRBD1 (6 bases). CDR1 and CDR2 (germline): ENHRY, SYGVKD. Trimming removed 10 bases from V and 0 bases from J, with 10 bases in between. CDR3 length: 13 residues. The CDR3 sequence: CATMDSSNQPQHF. The CDR3 coding sequence is TGTGCCACAATGGACAGTAGCAATCAGCCCCAGCATTTT.

The rearrangement joins TRBV5-1 to TRBJ2-7; D gene ambiguous. Germline loops: CDR1 SGHRS, CDR2 YFSETQ. There are 15 residues in the CDR3. Trimming removed 0 bases at V and 2 bases at J, with 12 bases between. CDR3 sequence (DNA): TGCGCCAGCAGCTTGGCCGAGACTGGAGCCTACGAGCAGTACTTC. This sequence encodes CASSLAETGAYEQYF. The entire variable domain, with the rest obtained from reference TRBV5-1 and TRBJ2-7, is as follows: KAGVTQTPRYLIKTRGQQVTLSCSPISGHRSVSWYQQTPGQGLQFLFEYFSETQRNKGNFPGRFSGRQFSNSRSEMNVSTLELGDSALYLCASSLAETGAYEQYFGPGTRLTVT.

This chain links TRBV6-6 with TRBJ2-2, with 10 bases matching TRBD1. Germline V gene sequence: CDR1 MNHNY, CDR2 SVGAGI (reference sequence). The CDR3 covers 15 residues. The ends lost 7 bases at V and 3 bases at J; junction bases unmatched: 5. This CDR3 reads CASTRQGADTGELFF. The CDR3, as DNA: TGTGCCAGCACCCGACAGGGGGCAGACACCGGGGAGCTGTTTTTT.

The chain is built from TRBV6-1 and TRBJ2-1; D is ambiguous. Trimming took off 4 bases at V and 3 bases at J, with 7 bases between the two ends. The CDR3 has 13 residues. The V gene's germline CDR1 is MNHNS and CDR2 SASEGT. CDR3 in amino acids: CASSVTNYNEQFF. The CDR3 DNA sequence: TGTGCCAGCAGTGTTACTAACTACAATGAGCAGTTCTTC.

The V gene is TRBV4-2, the J gene TRBJ1-2; D is possibly TRBD1 (5 bases). The CDR3 runs to 15 residues. Trimming shortened V by 1 base and J by 5 bases, and 14 bases separated the two germline ends. Germline assignment: CDR1 LGHNA and CDR2 YNFKEQ. CDR3 protein: CASSQGPGQGYGYTF. The CDR3 coding sequence is TGTGCCAGCAGCCAAGGGCCTGGGCAGGGTTATGGCTACACCTTC.